The clone carrying this TCR beta chain has only a few counts. The antigen is unknown. This specimen comes from a study of regulatory T cells in long-lasting Graves disease. Notes on the study in general: TCR diversity was lower in persistent Graves' patients than in newly diagnosed ones.

The germline V and J ends were trimmed by 0 bases and 3 bases, with 10 bases remaining between them. This CDR3 spans 14 amino acids. Germline V CDR1 and CDR2: SGHRS, YFSETQ. Construction of TCR beta libraries relied on iRepertoire HTBI primers and on Arm-PCR targeting CDR3 regions. In TCRdb, the multiplex PCR reads were re-called with MiXCR into one record per CDR3 protein. The sample gives 400,000 or so distinct CDR3 sequences, less than 25% of which show up once; roughly 28% is in the top ten. As for time point: persistent/refractory GD, antithyroid drugs over 5 years with positive TRAb. Generation of the TCR library employed RNA extracted from PBMCs.

This rearrangement joins TRBV5-1 to TRBJ2-7; D perhaps matches TRBD2 (6 bases). The sequence was obtained from a female donor with Graves disease. Sequenced material: peripheral blood mononuclear cells (PBMCs), taken when the disease was refractory, from a patient treated with antithyroid drugs. The CDR3 DNA reads as TGCGCCAGCAGCTTGGCGGGGGAAGGCTACGAGCAGTACTTC. Protein sequence: CASSLAGEGYEQYF.